This TCR beta chain was recorded in a study of cytomegalovirus exposure and HLA in healthy donors. General study points: Later analysis indicated greater clonal expansion among HLA-associated TCR beta chains than among equally common other chains. In a later analysis, TCR beta V- and J-gene trimming was associated with a missense DCLRE1C variant.

Remarks on this clone: The antigen remains unidentified.

PCR amplification relied on 60 Vbeta primers (plus 13 Jbeta primers). Sequencing used immunoSEQ multiplex PCR; TCRdb keeps in-frame clones, though not all of them. The record lists 100,000 to 150,000 clones, of which the ten most abundant hold 2% to 2.5%. V trimming: 9 bases; J trimming: 1 base; junction bases outside the gene matches: 10. The CDR3 spans 15 residues. CDR1 is MNHEY and CDR2 is SVGAGI in the germline V gene. The specimen was PBMCs. The source of this sequence is a man between 35 and 55 years old in good health and CMV-seronegative. The rearrangement uses TRBV6-5 and TRBJ2-5; TRBD2 matches 8 bases. The CDR3: CASSLAGTRQETQYF. The DNA of the CDR3 is TGTGCCAGTAGCCTAGCGGGTACTCGCCAAGAGACCCAGTACTTC.